Following are 12 T cell receptor beta chains from one sample sequenced in a study of shared clonotypes between healthy human individuals. Produced via immunoSEQ multiplex PCR; TCRdb's table is partial and in-frame only. The sample has millions of clones, about 92% seen once. Naive CD8 cells, CD45RO-negative and positively selected for CCR7, excluded terminally differentiated effector memory CD45RA+ cells. Sequencing was done on a sample of naive CD8+ T cells from PBMCs. Receptor source: a man between 18 and 29 years old in good health. Some clones in this sample may be carry-over from other donors' samples.

Comments on this clone: A much larger clone sits a single nucleotide away, making a read error possible. The same CDR3 can be traced to other DNA sequences in this sample. V is TRBV28 and J is TRBJ2-7; no firm D call. V was shortened by 4 bases and J by 1 base, with 2 bases between the two germline ends. CDR3 length equals 11 residues. CDR1 and CDR2 (germline): MDHEN, SYDVKM. Here the CDR3 DNA reads TGTGCCAGCAGTTCGTCCTACGAGCAGTACTTC. It specifies CASSSSYEQYF.

The chain has TRBV10-3 and TRBJ1-1; D possibly corresponds to TRBD1 (6 bases). The CDR3 sequence is 14 residues long. Per germline, CDR1 ENHRY and CDR2 SYGVKD. Between the trimmed V and J ends, which lost 4 bases and 8 bases, there was a span of 17 bases. The DNA of the CDR3 is TGTGCCATCAGTGGGGTTTGGGGGGCAGGAGAAGCTTTCTTT. This gives the protein CAISGVWGAGEAFF.

In regard to this clone: The sample holds other DNA sequences that translate to the same CDR3. The genes are TRBV11-2 and TRBJ2-7; the D gene is possibly TRBD2 (5 bases). Per germline, CDR1 SGHAT and CDR2 FQNNGV. V was cut by 3 bases and J by 3 bases, with 9 bases left in between. The CDR3 is 13 residues long. This chain's CDR3 is CASSLGGRYEQYF. As DNA, the CDR3 is TGTGCCAGCAGCTTGGGCGGGCGCTACGAGCAGTACTTC.

This sequence joins TRBV10-3 and TRBJ2-2; D might be TRBD1 (6 bases). The V end was cut by 4 bases, the J end by 5 bases, with 17 bases between. This CDR3 contains 16 residues. CDR1 ENHRY and CDR2 SYGVKD come from the germline V gene. Written as DNA, the CDR3 is TGTGCCATCAGTGGTGACGGCAGGGACACTACCGGGGAGCTGTTTTTT. Translated, it gives CAISGDGRDTTGELFF.

The V gene is TRBV6-6, the J gene TRBJ2-7, with 7 bases that match TRBD2. Germline V gene sequence: CDR1 MNHNY, CDR2 SVGAGI (reference sequence). The CDR3 extends over 13 amino acids. The CDR3 nucleotides are TGTGCTGCGTGGGGGGGGGAACCCTACGAGCAGTACTTC. Translation gives CAAWGGEPYEQYF.

The chain combines TRBV7-9 with TRBJ2-7, with D possibly being TRBD2 (7 bases). This CDR3 has 14 amino acids. Germline assignment: CDR1 SEHNR and CDR2 FQNEAQ (reference sequence). Trimming removed 1 base at V and 5 bases at J, with 12 bases between. CDR3 nucleotides: TGTGCCAGCAGCTTAGAGGGGGGGGCCCACGAGCAGTACTTC. The encoded protein is CASSLEGGAHEQYF.

Regarding this clone: Within the sample, other DNA sequences also encode this same CDR3. The gene calls are TRBV7-9 and TRBJ1-1; D is undetermined. The CDR3 is made up of 12 amino acids. V lost 1 base to trimming and J lost 6 bases, with 6 bases between them. Per germline, CDR1 SEHNR and CDR2 FQNEAQ (reference sequence). For the CDR3, the DNA is TGTGCCAGCAGCTTAGGTGGAGCTGAAGCTTTCTTT. Amino acid sequence: CASSLGGAEAFF.

The chain combines TRBV13 with TRBJ2-7, with 9 bases identical to TRBD1. The CDR3 covers 13 residues. V shed 4 bases and J 5 bases; nucleotides not matched to a gene: 3. The germline CDR1 and CDR2 sequences are PRHDT and FYEKMQ (reference sequence). The CDR3 DNA sequence: TGTGCCAGCAGCTCAACAGGGGGCAACGAGCAGTACTTC. It is translated as CASSSTGGNEQYF.

The chain combines TRBV27 with TRBJ2-1; no firm D call. CDR1 MNHEY and CDR2 SMNVEV come from the germline V gene (reference sequence). V lost 6 bases and J 0 bases, leaving 15 bases between the germline ends. The CDR3 spans 16 residues. The CDR3 nucleotides are TGTGCCAGCAGCCCCTTCGCAGCGAGCTCCTACAATGAGCAGTTCTTC. It yields the protein CASSPFAASSYNEQFF.

Turning to this clone: In the same sample, other DNA sequences code for this CDR3. The chain recombines TRBV6-5 with TRBJ2-1, with 13 bases fitting TRBD2. This CDR3 region has 15 residues. Losses at the gene ends were 6 bases for V and 3 bases for J; bases not matched to a gene: 2. Germline V CDR1 and CDR2: MNHEY, SVGAGI. The CDR3 sequence: CASSRLAGGYNEQFF. The CDR3, as DNA: TGTGCCAGCAGCCGACTAGCGGGAGGCTACAATGAGCAGTTCTTC.

CDR3 DNA: TGCGCCAGCAGCCTGACGGTAGGCGAGCAGTACTTC. Its protein product is CASSLTVGEQYF. The V call is TRBV5-1, the J call TRBJ2-7; no clear D gene. The CDR3 has 12 residues. Per germline, CDR1 SGHRS and CDR2 YFSETQ. Trimming left V 4 bases short and J 6 bases short, with 11 bases between.

The J gene is TRBJ1-2, the V gene TRBV5-4, with unresolved D. CDR3 size: 17 residues. Germline-derived CDR1 and CDR2 are SGHNT and YYREEE (reference sequence). Trimming removed 4 bases from V and 0 bases from J, with 19 bases in between. The CDR3 is CASSPPPAQVPNYGYTF. Written as DNA, the CDR3 is TGTGCCAGCAGCCCCCCTCCCGCGCAGGTCCCTAACTATGGCTACACCTTC.